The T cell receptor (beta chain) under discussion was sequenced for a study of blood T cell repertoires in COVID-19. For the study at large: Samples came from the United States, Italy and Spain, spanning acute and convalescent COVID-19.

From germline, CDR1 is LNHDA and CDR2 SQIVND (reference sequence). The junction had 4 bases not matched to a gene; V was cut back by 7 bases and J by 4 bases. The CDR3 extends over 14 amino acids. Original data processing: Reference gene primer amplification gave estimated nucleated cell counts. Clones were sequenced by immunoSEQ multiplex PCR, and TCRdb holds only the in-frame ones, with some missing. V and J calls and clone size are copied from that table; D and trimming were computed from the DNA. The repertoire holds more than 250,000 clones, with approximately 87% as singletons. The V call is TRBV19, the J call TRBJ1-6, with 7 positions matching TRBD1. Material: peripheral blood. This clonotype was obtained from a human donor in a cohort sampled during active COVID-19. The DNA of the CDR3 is TGTGCCAGTACCCAGACAGGGTATAATTCACCCCTCCACTTT. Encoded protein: CASTQTGYNSPLHF.